Shown below are 32 T cell receptor beta chains from a single sample sequenced in a study of blood T cell repertoires in COVID-19. Here immunoSEQ multiplex PCR was the method, and the copy in TCRdb shows in-frame clones only, minus some. Here the sample spans about 140,000 clones, 70% to 85% being singletons. Sample: PBMCs or T cells enriched from blood (not recorded which). The origin of the receptors is a woman between 18 and 29 years old who had been exposed to COVID-19.

The genes are TRBV12-3 or TRBV12-4 and TRBJ1-1; D call uncertain. CDR3 length: 13 amino acids. Trimming pared 5 bases from V and 1 base from J, leaving 8 bases between. Here the CDR3 DNA reads TGTGCCAGCAGTGCGACGGGGAACACTGAAGCTTTCTTT. Amino acid sequence: CASSATGNTEAFF.

The J gene is TRBJ2-7, the V gene TRBV6-5, with unresolved D. There are 14 residues in the CDR3. Germline V gene lookup returns CDR1 MNHEY and CDR2 SVGAGI. V lost 5 bases, J lost 3 bases, and 14 bases lay in between. This CDR3 reads CASSPTMSIYEQYF. CDR3 in DNA: TGTGCCAGCAGTCCTACCATGAGTATCTACGAGCAGTACTTC.

At least ten counts were recorded for this clone. The rearrangement joins TRBV19 to TRBJ2-5, with TRBD1 matching 11 bases. The V segment lost 4 bases and the J segment 2 bases; nucleotides outside the gene matches: 3. Germline V gene lookup returns CDR1 LNHDA and CDR2 SQIVND (reference sequence). The CDR3 spans 15 residues. The CDR3 spells CASSNWDRGQETQYF. Written as DNA, the CDR3 is TGTGCCAGTAGTAACTGGGACAGGGGGCAAGAGACCCAGTACTTC.

The sample holds one count of this clone. This chain links TRBV2 with TRBJ1-1, with D maybe TRBD1 (6 bases). Trimming pared 7 bases from V and 2 bases from J, leaving 14 bases between. The CDR3 sequence is 14 residues long. The germline CDR1 and CDR2 sequences are SNHLY and FYNNEI. CDR3 sequence (DNA): TGTGCCAGCATAGAAGACGGGACAAACACTGAAGCTTTCTTT. This codes for CASIEDGTNTEAFF.

This clone has only one observation. V and J are TRBV27 and TRBJ2-7; the match to TRBD1 covers 7 bases. The CDR3 loop spans 15 amino acids. Germline assignment: CDR1 MNHEY and CDR2 SMNVEV (reference sequence). V gave up 3 bases and J gave up 2 bases; unmatched junction bases: 7. The CDR3 here is CASSLLRQGTYEQYF. In DNA, the CDR3 is TGTGCCAGCAGTTTGCTCCGACAGGGTACCTACGAGCAGTACTTC.

The chain couples TRBV7-6 to TRBJ2-5; 10 nucleotides match TRBD1. After removal of 2 bases from V and 4 bases from J, the junction contained 10 bases not matched to a gene. The CDR3 is made up of 17 amino acids. Germline values: CDR1 SGHVS, CDR2 FNYEAQ. The DNA of the CDR3 is TGTGCCAGCAGCTTATTGTGGACAGGGGGAGGAGGAGAGACCCAGTACTTC. Residues: CASSLLWTGGGGETQYF.

The chain links TRBV29-1 to TRBJ2-4, with D tentatively TRBD1 (5 bases). CDR3 length: 13 residues. Per the germline V gene, CDR1 is SQVTM and CDR2 is ANQGSEA. Deletions cut 5 bases from V and 1 base from J, with 9 bases between. The chain's CDR3 is CSVKQVAKNIQYF. The CDR3 DNA reads TGCAGCGTTAAACAGGTGGCCAAAAACATTCAGTACTTC. The entire variable domain, with the rest obtained from reference TRBV29-1 and TRBJ2-4, is as follows: SAVISQKPSRDICQRGTSLTIQCQVDSQVTMMFWYRQQPGQSLTLIATANQGSEATYESGFVIDKFPISRPNLTFSTLTVSNMSPEDSSIYLCSVKQVAKNIQYFGAGTRLSVL.

The rearrangement joins TRBV20-1 to TRBJ1-5, with a tentative D call TRBD1 (6 bases). Germline V gene data show CDR1 as DFQATT and CDR2 as SNEGSKA (reference sequence). Between the trimmed V and J ends, which lost 3 bases and 0 bases, there was a span of 9 bases. This CDR3 has 14 amino acids. The CDR3 region is CSASTGYSNQPQHF. The CDR3 coding sequence is TGCAGTGCTAGTACAGGGTATAGCAATCAGCCCCAGCATTTT.

This chain connects TRBV28 to TRBJ2-5, with 8 positions matching TRBD2. The V gene end was trimmed by 2 bases and the J gene end by 2 bases; junction bases not matched to a gene: 4. Per the germline V gene, CDR1 is MDHEN and CDR2 is SYDVKM. The CDR3 consists of 15 residues. The CDR3 here is CASSLPAGVQETQYF. CDR3 nucleotides: TGTGCCAGCAGTTTACCAGCGGGGGTACAAGAGACCCAGTACTTC.

This chain uses TRBV9 with TRBJ2-5; possible D gene TRBD2, 6 bases. Germline-derived CDR1 and CDR2 are SGDLS and YYNGEE. This CDR3 has 19 amino acids. V dropped 0 bases and J dropped 2 bases, with 23 bases sitting between them. CDR3 loop: CASSVGVGTRVLPQETQYF. In DNA, the CDR3 is TGTGCCAGCAGCGTAGGTGTCGGGACTCGCGTACTTCCTCAAGAGACCCAGTACTTC.

The chain has TRBV30 and TRBJ2-7, with D possibly being TRBD1 (5 bases). This CDR3 is built from 14 residues. V lost 4 bases and J 0 bases, leaving 13 bases between the germline ends. From germline, CDR1 is GTSNPN and CDR2 SVGIG (reference sequence). CDR3 in DNA: TGTGCCTGGAAGAGACAGACCGGCTCCTACGAGCAGTACTTC. It codes for CAWKRQTGSYEQYF.

This clone counts as medium-sized. J is TRBJ2-2 and V is TRBV25-1, with D possibly being TRBD2 (6 bases). The CDR3 length is 14 residues. V lost 7 bases and J 5 bases, leaving 14 bases between the germline ends. Germline CDR1 MGHDK, CDR2 SYGVNS. CDR3 bases: TGTGCCAGCAATAGGGCTGGAGGGACCGGGGAGCTGTTTTTT. It is translated as CASNRAGGTGELFF.

The chain combines TRBV19 with TRBJ2-7; the D gene is possibly TRBD1 (7 bases). The CDR3 runs 15 residues. CDR1 and CDR2 from the germline V gene are LNHDA and SQIVND (reference sequence). Trimming took 5 bases from V and 2 from J, leaving 16 bases between them. The CDR3: CASSPAGGLTYEQYF. For the CDR3, the DNA is TGTGCCAGTAGTCCCGCAGGGGGACTCACCTACGAGCAGTACTTC.

V is TRBV7-8 and J is TRBJ2-7; a possible D gene is TRBD1 (6 bases). The V end lost 5 bases, the J end lost 2 bases, and 16 bases lay between the germline ends. This CDR3 comprises 15 residues. Per the germline V gene, CDR1 is SGHVS and CDR2 is FQNEAQ. The CDR3 DNA follows: TGTGCCAGCAGCCCCAGGGGTGTAGGGACCTACGAGCAGTACTTC. Amino acids: CASSPRGVGTYEQYF.

The V gene is TRBV29-1, the J gene TRBJ2-4; a possible D gene is TRBD2 (5 bases). The length of the CDR3 is 13 residues. Germline CDR1 and CDR2: SQVTM and ANQGSEA. Trimming stripped 6 bases from V and 6 bases from J, with 15 bases between. CDR3: CSVIALGRNIQYF. CDR3 nucleotides: TGCAGCGTCATTGCCCTGGGGAGAAACATTCAGTACTTC.

This chain connects TRBV10-3 to TRBJ2-2, with D possibly being TRBD2 (5 bases). Trimming shortened V by 2 bases and J by 5 bases, and 15 bases separated the two germline ends. CDR3 size: 16 residues. Germline V CDR1 and CDR2: ENHRY, SYGVKD. The CDR3 here is CAISEGGRSPTGELFF. In DNA, the CDR3 is TGTGCCATCAGTGAGGGAGGCCGGTCACCAACCGGGGAGCTGTTTTTT.

The V gene is TRBV7-2, the J gene TRBJ2-3; 7 bases fit TRBD1. The germline CDR1 and CDR2 sequences are SGHTA and FQGNSA. The V and J ends lost 3 bases and 2 bases, in that order; junction bases with no gene match: 5. This CDR3 has 15 residues. CDR3 in DNA: TGTGCCAGCAGCTTCGGGGACAGACACACAGATACGCAGTATTTT. Amino acid sequence: CASSFGDRHTDTQYF.

The chain uses TRBV28 and TRBJ1-2; a possible D gene is TRBD1 (6 bases). This CDR3 contains 12 residues. Germline assignment: CDR1 MDHEN and CDR2 SYDVKM. Trimming pared 5 bases from V and 5 bases from J, leaving 9 bases between. The CDR3 sequence: CASSQGLYGYTF. CDR3 coding DNA: TGTGCCAGCAGTCAGGGGTTGTATGGCTACACCTTC.

V gene TRBV5-1 combines with J gene TRBJ2-3, with TRBD2 matching over 8 bases. Germline CDR1 reads SGHRS; CDR2 reads YFSETQ. The CDR3 consists of 16 residues. J was trimmed by 0 bases and V by 3 bases; bases with no gene match: 6. CDR3 in amino acids: CASSWTGLGSTDTQYF. DNA for the CDR3: TGCGCCAGCAGCTGGACGGGACTAGGGAGCACAGATACGCAGTATTTT.

The chain is built from TRBV18 and TRBJ2-7; 8 nucleotides align to TRBD2. Germline V lookup: CDR1 KGHSH, CDR2 LQKENI. After removal of 2 bases from V and 4 bases from J, the junction contained 16 bases not matched to a gene. CDR3 length equals 18 residues. This CDR3 reads CASSPRLQSNGRGYEQYF. The CDR3 DNA reads as TGTGCCAGCTCACCAAGACTTCAAAGTAACGGGAGGGGGTACGAGCAGTACTTC.

The chain carries TRBV9 and TRBJ1-6; D is possibly TRBD1 (6 bases). The V end was cut by 0 bases, the J end by 6 bases, with 13 bases between. CDR1 and CDR2 (germline): SGDLS, YYNGEE. The CDR3 loop spans 16 amino acids. The CDR3 bases are TGTGCCAGCAGCGTAGACCCAGGGGACATTAATTCACCCCTCCACTTT. It translates to CASSVDPGDINSPLHF. The full variable domain, in which reference TRBV9 and TRBJ1-6 provide the parts outside the CDR3, is DSGVTQTPKHLITATGQRVTLRCSPRSGDLSVYWYQQSLDQGLQFLIQYYNGEERAKGNILERFSAQQFPDLHSELNLSSLELGDSALYFCASSVDPGDINSPLHFGNGTRLTVT.

This clone was seen a single time. The rearrangement joins TRBV12-3 or TRBV12-4 to TRBJ1-5, with TRBD1 as a possible D gene (6 bases). This CDR3 contains 12 residues. V lost 3 bases and J 16 bases, leaving 16 bases between the germline ends. The CDR3 nucleotides read TGTGCCAGCAGTTTTAGCCTGGCAGGGGAACATTTT. Protein sequence: CASSFSLAGEHF.

The chain combines TRBV19 with TRBJ2-7; perhaps TRBD1 as D (6 bases). V lost 1 base and J lost 2, with 9 bases in between. CDR1 and CDR2 (germline): LNHDA, SQIVND (reference sequence). This CDR3 is 14 amino acids long. The CDR3 sequence is CASSIADSTYEQYF. CDR3 nucleotides: TGTGCCAGTAGTATAGCGGACAGCACCTACGAGCAGTACTTC. Drawing the rest from reference TRBV19 and TRBJ2-7, the complete variable domain is DGGITQSPKYLFRKEGQNVTLSCEQNLNHDAMYWYRQDPGQGLRLIYYSQIVNDFQKGDIAEGYSVSREKKESFPLTVTSAQKNPTAFYLCASSIADSTYEQYFGPGTRLTVT.

The rearrangement joins TRBV29-1 to TRBJ2-1; tentative D call: TRBD2 (6 bases). From germline, CDR1 is SQVTM and CDR2 ANQGSEA. V lost 2 bases and J lost 7, with 21 bases in between. This CDR3 is 16 amino acids long. The CDR3 reads CSVELRDFGLRNEQFF. The CDR3 DNA is TGCAGCGTTGAATTAAGGGACTTTGGGTTGAGGAATGAGCAGTTCTTC.

This clone was found a few times. The CDR3 is CASNGQGVSEAFF. CDR3 in DNA: TGCGCCAGCAACGGACAGGGGGTCTCTGAAGCTTTCTTT. The chain has TRBV10-2 and TRBJ1-1, with 10 positions matching TRBD1. This CDR3 is built from 13 residues. CDR1 is WSHSY and CDR2 is SAAADI in the germline V gene. J was trimmed by 6 bases and V by 7 bases; bases with no gene match: 5.

The gene calls are TRBV4-1 and TRBJ1-2; 8 nucleotides align to TRBD1. CDR1 and CDR2 from the germline V gene are MGHRA and YSYEKL. Trimming cost V 2 bases and J 8 bases; bases outside gene matches: 13. This CDR3 is 16 amino acids long. The CDR3 sequence: CASSQPTGDIGRGYTF. CDR3 coding DNA: TGCGCCAGCAGCCAACCGACAGGGGATATAGGTCGAGGCTACACCTTC.

The chain recombines TRBV30 with TRBJ1-5; D is undetermined. Germline V CDR1 and CDR2: GTSNPN, SVGIG (reference sequence). The CDR3 spans 13 residues. Trimming took 5 bases from V and 0 from J, leaving 8 bases between them. This CDR3 is CAWGRDSNQPQHF. The CDR3 DNA follows: TGTGCCTGGGGGAGGGATAGCAATCAGCCCCAGCATTTT.

This clone was observed a handful of times. The rearrangement joins TRBV3-1 (or the pseudogene TRBV3-2) to TRBJ2-5; D is perhaps TRBD1 (6 bases). Germline CDR1 is LGHDT and CDR2 is YNNKEL (reference sequence). The CDR3 sequence is 14 residues long. V lost 2 bases, J lost 2 bases, and 9 bases lay in between. The CDR3 DNA is TGTGCCAGCAGCCAACCCGACAGGCAAGAGACCCAGTACTTC. It encodes CASSQPDRQETQYF.

This CDR3 reads CASRSGPSTDTQYF. The CDR3, as DNA: TGTGCCAGTCGAAGCGGGCCTAGCACAGATACGCAGTATTTT. This rearrangement joins TRBV7-2 to TRBJ2-3; tentative D call: TRBD2 (6 bases). V was trimmed by 9 bases and J by 0 bases, leaving 13 bases between them. Germline lookup yields CDR1 SGHTA and CDR2 FQGNSA. The CDR3 is made up of 14 amino acids.

This chain's CDR3 is CASSEDTGWNQPQHF. CDR3 nucleotides: TGTGCCAGCAGTGAAGACACAGGGTGGAATCAGCCCCAGCATTTT. V usage is TRBV6-1 and J usage is TRBJ1-5; the D gene is possibly TRBD1 (6 bases). The germline gives CDR1 MNHNS, CDR2 SASEGT. This CDR3 comprises 15 residues. Trimming cost V 1 base and J 4 bases, with 11 bases left between them.

The CDR3 bases are TGTGCCAGCAAGAGGGACAGGGTTTTCACCTTC. This encodes CASKRDRVFTF. The V gene is TRBV6-5, the J gene TRBJ1-2; 9 bases are a match to TRBD1. This CDR3 has 11 amino acids. From germline, CDR1 is MNHEY and CDR2 SVGAGI. V trimming: 7 bases; J trimming: 13 bases; junction bases outside the gene matches: 7.

This chain links TRBV12-3 or TRBV12-4 with TRBJ2-7; maybe TRBD2 (6 bases). V lost 7 bases to trimming and J lost 3 bases, with 7 bases between them. The CDR3 spans 11 residues. The CDR3 loop is CASTGSYEQYF. Here the CDR3 DNA reads TGTGCCAGCACCGGGAGCTACGAGCAGTACTTC.